The rows below give T cell receptor beta chains drawn from one sample of a study of siplizumab effects on memory and regulatory T cells. Generated by immunoSEQ multiplex PCR, the TCRdb table keeps only in-frame clones and is missing some. The sample shows just over 40,000 clones, 70% to 90% of them seen only once. The source material was naive CD4+ T cells sorted from blood. These receptor sequences come from a human donor in good health. The CDR3 runs from the conserved cysteine through the conserved F or W.

TRBJ1-4	TRBV7-8	CASTDIRRATNEKLFF
TRBJ2-7	TRBV5-1	CASSLTGYEQYF
TRBJ2-7	TRBV27	CASSRSGFAYEQYF
TRBJ2-1	TRBV27	CASSGHSGYYNEQFF
TRBJ2-1	TRBV14	CASSPLLAGVDEQFF
TRBJ2-5	TRBV7-7	CASSLLHLQGRETQYF
TRBJ1-2	TRBV13	CASSLTDRGSPYGYTF
TRBJ1-1	TRBV6-5	CASVSGRWAEAFF
TRBJ1-5	TRBV7-2	CASSQYGVQPQHF
TRBJ2-5	TRBV5-6	CASSLDVETQYF
TRBJ2-3	TRBV4-1	CASSRTGLAGASGTDTQYF
TRBJ1-1	TRBV7-8	CASSLAIGRGNTEAFF
TRBJ2-3	TRBV2	CASRRRTDTQYF
TRBJ1-3	TRBV27	CASSPRPTGSGNTIYF
TRBJ2-2	TRBV5-1	CASSGLATNTGELFF
TRBJ1-2	TRBV7-2	CASSFSVSYGYTF
TRBJ1-2	TRBV21-1	CARGVLAPNYGYTF
TRBJ1-2	TRBV30	CAWKVSGNYGYTF
TRBJ1-6	TRBV4-1	CASSQEATTWGYSPLHF
TRBJ1-6	TRBV6-6	CASGRTDSPLHF
TRBJ2-7	TRBV6-6	CASNGDRGYEQYF
TRBJ2-3	TRBV5-4	CASSLTGVPSDTQYF
TRBJ2-3	TRBV5-6	CASGERQGRGEYF
TRBJ2-2	TRBV18	CASSPLVFRDTGELFF
TRBJ1-1	TRBV7-4	CASSPQTGGRTEAFF
TRBJ1-2	TRBV18	CASTIVTSTGDGYTF
TRBJ2-7	TRBV30	CAWSVGGTSYEQYF
TRBJ1-2	TRBV7-8	CASSRREGRYYGYTF
TRBJ2-7	TRBV4-1	CASSQILTYEQYF
TRBJ1-3	TRBV19	CASSAYHGTRGNTIYF
TRBJ2-3	TRBV2	CASTWDRTDTQYF
TRBJ1-2	TRBV5-1	CASSLAVLNYGYTF
TRBJ1-1	TRBV30	CACTELQGYTEAFF
TRBJ2-5	TRBV5-4	CASSRQQGNQETQYF
TRBJ1-5	TRBV7-8	CASSSSTDYNQPQHF
TRBJ2-7	TRBV6-5	CASSRGQGAGEQYF
TRBJ1-2	TRBV5-6	CASSPGTGLSYGYTF
TRBJ1-1	TRBV5-1	CASSLVLAGNTEAFF
TRBJ1-1	TRBV19	CASRPQGGNTEAFF
TRBJ1-1	TRBV11-2	CASSPQSGTRNTEAFF
TRBJ2-2	TRBV6-6	CASTRQNTGELFF
TRBJ1-2	TRBV4-1	CASSPFSWGDYGYTF
TRBJ2-1	TRBV5-1	CASSLPTRDGIQQFF
TRBJ2-7	TRBV19	CASSIRTGRHEQYF
TRBJ2-5	TRBV2	CASSGQTFQETQYF
TRBJ2-7	TRBV2	CASRLTRVYSYEQYF
TRBJ2-7	TRBV27	CASSKDYPKYEQYF
TRBJ1-5	TRBV7-9	CASSLQENQPQHF
TRBJ2-2	TRBV6-5	CASSFEGGFSGLFF
TRBJ2-1	TRBV11-3	CASSLDNEQFF
TRBJ2-2	TRBV4-1	CASSAGQYGPGELFF
TRBJ2-5	TRBV29-1	CSVEVGGLQETQYF
TRBJ1-2	TRBV19	CVVRTNYGYTF
TRBJ2-7	TRBV28	CATGNYEQYF
TRBJ1-2	TRBV6-6	CASSLTPTETYGYTF
TRBJ1-5	TRBV6-6	CASEGQGREPQHF